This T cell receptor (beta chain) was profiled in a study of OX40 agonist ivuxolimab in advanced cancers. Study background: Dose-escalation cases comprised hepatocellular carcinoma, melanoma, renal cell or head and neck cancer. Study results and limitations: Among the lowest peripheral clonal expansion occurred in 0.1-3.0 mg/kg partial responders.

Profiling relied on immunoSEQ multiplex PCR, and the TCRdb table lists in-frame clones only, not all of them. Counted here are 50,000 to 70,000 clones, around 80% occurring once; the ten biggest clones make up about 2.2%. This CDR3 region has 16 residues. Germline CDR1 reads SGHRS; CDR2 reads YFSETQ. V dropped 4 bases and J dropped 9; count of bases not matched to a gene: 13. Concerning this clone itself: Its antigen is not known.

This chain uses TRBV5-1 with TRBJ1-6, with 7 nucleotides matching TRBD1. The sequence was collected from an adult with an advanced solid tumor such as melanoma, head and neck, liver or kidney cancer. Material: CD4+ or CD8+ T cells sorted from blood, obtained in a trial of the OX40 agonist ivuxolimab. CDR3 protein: CASSQLQGPGSSPLHF. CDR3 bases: TGCGCCAGCAGCCAATTACAGGGGCCGGGGAGTTCACCCCTCCACTTT.